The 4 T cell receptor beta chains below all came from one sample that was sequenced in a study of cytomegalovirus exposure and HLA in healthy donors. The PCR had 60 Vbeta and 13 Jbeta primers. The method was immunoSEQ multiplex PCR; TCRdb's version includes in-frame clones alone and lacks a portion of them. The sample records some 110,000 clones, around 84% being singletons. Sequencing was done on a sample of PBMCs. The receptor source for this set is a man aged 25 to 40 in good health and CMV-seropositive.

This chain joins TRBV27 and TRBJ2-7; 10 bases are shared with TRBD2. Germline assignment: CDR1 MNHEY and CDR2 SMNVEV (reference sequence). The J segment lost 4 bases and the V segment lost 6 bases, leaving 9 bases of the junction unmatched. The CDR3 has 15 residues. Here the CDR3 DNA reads TGTGCCAGCAGCCTTATGGCTAGCGGGGGATACGAGCAGTACTTC. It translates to CASSLMASGGYEQYF.

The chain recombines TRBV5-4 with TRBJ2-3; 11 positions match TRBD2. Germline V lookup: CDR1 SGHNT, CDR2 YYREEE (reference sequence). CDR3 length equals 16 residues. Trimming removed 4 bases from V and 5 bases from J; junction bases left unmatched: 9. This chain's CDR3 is CASSRKLAGVLDTQYF. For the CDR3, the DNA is TGTGCCAGCAGCCGCAAACTAGCGGGGGTTTTAGATACGCAGTATTTT.

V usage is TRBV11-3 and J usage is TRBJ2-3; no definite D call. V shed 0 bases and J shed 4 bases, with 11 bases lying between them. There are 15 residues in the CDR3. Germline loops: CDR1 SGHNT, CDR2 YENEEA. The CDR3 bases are TGTGCCAGCAGCTTAGATCCTAGTATCGCAGATACGCAGTATTTT. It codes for CASSLDPSIADTQYF.

CDR3 coding DNA: TGTGCCAGCAGTGAAAGGGGGCTTAGTCGACAGCCCCAGCATTTT. Amino acid sequence: CASSERGLSRQPQHF. The chain joins TRBV6-1 to TRBJ1-5; TRBD1 matches at 7 bases. The CDR3 length is 15 residues. CDR1 and CDR2 from the germline V gene are MNHNS and SASEGT. Trimming took 2 bases from V and 7 from J; bases not matched to a gene: 8.